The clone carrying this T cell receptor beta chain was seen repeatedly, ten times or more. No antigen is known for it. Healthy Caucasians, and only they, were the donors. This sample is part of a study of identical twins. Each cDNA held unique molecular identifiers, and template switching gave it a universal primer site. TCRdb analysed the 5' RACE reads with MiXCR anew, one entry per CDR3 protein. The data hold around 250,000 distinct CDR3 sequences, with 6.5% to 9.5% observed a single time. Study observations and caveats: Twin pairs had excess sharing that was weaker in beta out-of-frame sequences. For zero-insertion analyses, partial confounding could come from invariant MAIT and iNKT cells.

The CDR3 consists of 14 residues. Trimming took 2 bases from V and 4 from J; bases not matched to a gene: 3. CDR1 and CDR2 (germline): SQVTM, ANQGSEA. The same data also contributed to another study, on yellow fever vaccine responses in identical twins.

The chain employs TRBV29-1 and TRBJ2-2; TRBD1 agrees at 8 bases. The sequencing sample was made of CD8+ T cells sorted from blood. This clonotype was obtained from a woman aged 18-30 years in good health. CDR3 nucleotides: TGCAGCGTTGAAACAGGGGGGAGCACCGGGGAGCTGTTTTTT. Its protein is CSVETGGSTGELFF.